These 29 T cell receptor beta chains originate from one sample sequenced in a study of T-cell memory formation after mild COVID-19. TCRdb processed the 5' RACE reads anew with MiXCR; each CDR3 protein has one entry. The sample lists around 420,000 distinct CDR3 sequences; roughly 24% were seen once. The specimen sequenced was PBMCs or a T cell subset sorted from them (not recorded which). The origin of the receptors is an adult woman who had mild COVID-19 (a few samples of this study predate the infection). Cell type and time point are not known.

This clonotype showed up just a few times. An end of the junction does not agree with germline; a read error may underlie this. The CDR3: CASREGGADTQYF. For the CDR3, the DNA is TGTGCCAGCAGGGAAGGGGGGGCAGATACGCAGTATTTT. The rearrangement uses TRBV2 and TRBJ2-3, with D tentatively TRBD2 (7 bases). The CDR3 sequence is 13 residues long. Germline V gene lookup returns CDR1 SNHLY and CDR2 FYNNEI.

This chain links TRBV30 with TRBJ2-5, with D possibly being TRBD2 (5 bases). CDR3 length: 14 residues. Per the germline V gene, CDR1 is GTSNPN and CDR2 is SVGIG (reference sequence). Trimming shortened V by 3 bases and J by 2 bases, and 13 bases separated the two germline ends. Written as DNA, the CDR3 is TGTGCCTGGAGAGCCCCGGGAAAACAAGAGACCCAGTACTTC. It encodes CAWRAPGKQETQYF.

Only a few counts were recorded for this clonotype. The chain combines TRBV20-1 with TRBJ2-7; TRBD1 aligns across 7 bases. The germline V gene encodes CDR1 DFQATT and CDR2 SNEGSKA (reference sequence). J gave up 7 bases and V 6 bases, and 15 bases lay outside the gene matches. The CDR3 has 14 amino acids. The CDR3 nucleotides read TGCAGTGCCAGAAAGACAGGGAGAGGTCGGGAGCAGTACTTC. The encoded protein is CSARKTGRGREQYF.

The V gene is TRBV6-2 or TRBV6-3, the J gene TRBJ2-7; D unclear. Germline values: CDR1 MNHEY, CDR2 SVGEGT. This CDR3 comprises 12 residues. The ends were cut back, 7 bases at V and 3 bases at J, with 10 bases in the middle. CDR3 DNA: TGTGCCAGCAAGGCAGCCATCTACGAGCAGTACTTC. As protein: CASKAAIYEQYF.

The V gene is TRBV9, the J gene TRBJ2-1; 7 bases are shared with TRBD2. The CDR3 is made up of 16 amino acids. With 0 bases clipped from V and 7 bases from J, the junction kept 10 bases outside the gene matches. Per germline, CDR1 SGDLS and CDR2 YYNGEE. The CDR3 here is CASSVAEGGLGNEQFF. The CDR3 region has the DNA TGTGCCAGCAGCGTAGCCGAGGGAGGGCTTGGAAATGAGCAGTTCTTC.

The chain carries TRBV24-1 and TRBJ1-2, with a possible D match to TRBD1 (5 bases). Germline V lookup: CDR1 KGHDR, CDR2 SFDVKD. The CDR3 is made up of 15 amino acids. V lost 8 bases and J lost 1, with 16 bases in between. The CDR3 region is CATIIQGRNNYGYTF. As DNA, the CDR3 is TGTGCCACCATAATCCAGGGACGGAATAACTATGGCTACACCTTC.

The rearrangement joins TRBV27 to TRBJ2-2, with D maybe TRBD1 (5 bases). The V gene lost 6 bases and the J gene lost 1 base, with 12 bases spanning the gap. Germline CDR1 MNHEY, CDR2 SMNVEV (reference sequence). The CDR3 sequence is 15 residues long. CDR3 sequence reads: CASRIDRENTGELFF. CDR3 nucleotides: TGTGCCAGCAGAATCGACAGAGAGAACACCGGGGAGCTGTTTTTT.

This clonotype has only a few counts. The chain recombines TRBV6-5 with TRBJ1-1; no clear D. In germline, CDR1 is MNHEY, CDR2 SVGAGI. The CDR3 runs 14 residues. The ends were cut back, 2 bases at V and 3 bases at J, with 10 bases in the middle. CDR3 nucleotides: TGTGCCAGCAGTTACCAGAGAGGGTACACTGAAGCTTTCTTT. Translating it yields CASSYQRGYTEAFF.

J is TRBJ2-7 and V is TRBV6-5, with 10 bases matching TRBD2. J lost 3 bases, V lost 6 bases, and 8 bases had no gene match. Germline lookup yields CDR1 MNHEY and CDR2 SVGAGI. The CDR3 runs 15 residues. The CDR3 spells CASSPTTSGLYEQYF. The CDR3 DNA sequence: TGTGCCAGCAGCCCAACGACTAGCGGGCTCTACGAGCAGTACTTC.

This chain connects TRBV12-3 or TRBV12-4 to TRBJ1-3; D gene ambiguous. This CDR3 has 13 residues. Trimming removed 6 bases from V and 4 bases from J, with 10 bases in between. The CDR3 loop reads CASRPGGGNTIYF. CDR3 nucleotide sequence: TGTGCCAGCAGGCCGGGAGGGGGAAACACCATATATTTT.

This clonotype was counted between two and nine times. This chain links TRBV5-1 with TRBJ1-1, with D unclear. The CDR3 is 13 residues long. V gave up 7 bases and J gave up 4 bases, with 14 bases separating them. CDR1 is SGHRS and CDR2 is YFSETQ in the germline V gene. The chain's CDR3 is CASSTGSTTEAFF. CDR3 DNA sequence: TGCGCCAGCTCGACCGGATCGACCACTGAAGCTTTCTTT.

This clonotype came up a few times. The chain employs TRBV29-1 and TRBJ2-6, with a weak D call TRBD1 (8 bases). Germline assignment: CDR1 SQVTM and CDR2 ANQGSEA. V was clipped by 4 bases and J by 0 bases, with 19 bases between them. The CDR3 covers 18 residues. CDR3: CSVAGLGTGHSGANVLTF. The CDR3, as DNA: TGCAGCGTTGCCGGACTAGGGACAGGCCACTCTGGGGCCAACGTCCTGACTTTC.

The genes are TRBV29-1 and TRBJ1-4; 10 bases are shared with TRBD1. The CDR3 length is 15 residues. V gave up 6 bases and J gave up 6 bases; unmatched junction bases: 10. Germline CDR1 and CDR2: SQVTM and ANQGSEA. The CDR3 DNA sequence: TGCAGCGTCGCACACCCCGGGACAGGGGATGAAAAACTGTTTTTT. Translating gives CSVAHPGTGDEKLFF.

A few counts support this clonotype. The J gene is TRBJ2-2, the V gene TRBV7-2, with D perhaps TRBD1 (6 bases). The CDR3 spans 15 residues. Trimming cost V 4 bases and J 7 bases, with 16 bases left between them. Germline CDR1 and CDR2: SGHTA and FQGNSA. CDR3 region: CASSSQGLGFGELFF. As DNA, the CDR3 is TGTGCCAGCAGCTCCCAGGGGTTAGGTTTCGGGGAGCTGTTTTTT.

The V gene is TRBV5-4, the J gene TRBJ2-7; TRBD1 is a possible D gene (5 bases). The V gene lost 0 bases and the J gene lost 0 bases, with 7 bases spanning the gap. Looked up from germline, CDR1 is SGHNT and CDR2 is YYREEE (reference sequence). The CDR3 extends over 14 amino acids. CDR3 region: CASSLVGDSYEQYF. The CDR3 DNA is TGTGCCAGCAGCTTGGTAGGGGACTCCTACGAGCAGTACTTC. Complete variable domain (other parts from reference TRBV5-4 and TRBJ2-7): ETGVTQSPTHLIKTRGQQVTLRCSSQSGHNTVSWYQQALGQGPQFIFQYYREEENGRGNFPPRFSGLQFPNYSSELNVNALELDDSALYLCASSLVGDSYEQYFGPGTRLTVT.

The chain uses TRBV5-1 and TRBJ2-2, with D perhaps given as TRBD1 or TRBD2 (5 bases each). Deletions cut 0 bases from V and 4 bases from J, with 10 bases between. The V gene's germline CDR1 is SGHRS and CDR2 YFSETQ. This CDR3 is built from 15 residues. CDR3 loop: CASSLATGTTGELFF. The CDR3 coding sequence is TGCGCCAGCAGCTTGGCCACCGGGACCACCGGGGAGCTGTTTTTT.

Only a few counts were recorded for this clonotype. The gene calls are TRBV9 and TRBJ2-3; 15 nucleotides line up with TRBD2. The V gene's germline CDR1 is SGDLS and CDR2 YYNGEE. The CDR3 length is 20 residues. After removal of 3 bases from V and 3 bases from J, the junction contained 14 bases not matched to a gene. The CDR3 loop is CASSARSTVGLAGGTDTQYF. CDR3 DNA: TGTGCCAGCAGCGCCCGTTCGACAGTCGGACTAGCGGGAGGGACAGATACGCAGTATTTT.

With regard to this clonotype: At one end the junction does not follow the germline gene, possibly because of a read error. The V and J genes are TRBV6-5 and TRBJ2-1, with D perhaps TRBD2 (5 bases). CDR1 is MNHEY, CDR2 SVGAGI, per germline. The CDR3 has 13 amino acids. CDR3 residues: CASSLAQRAEQSF. The CDR3 nucleotides read TGTGCCAGCAGCCTAGCCCAACGGGCTGAACAGTCCTTC.

The chain couples TRBV12-5 to TRBJ2-5; D unclear. This CDR3 has 12 residues. Germline CDR1 reads LGHNT; CDR2 reads FRNRAP. Trimming removed 2 bases from V and 2 bases from J, with 3 bases in between. The CDR3 DNA follows: TGTGCTAGTGGTTTGTTTCAAGAGACCCAGTACTTC. Protein product: CASGLFQETQYF.

The CDR3: CASSLHPSGSSVYEQYF. CDR3 DNA: TGTGCCAGCAGTTTACATCCTAGCGGGAGCTCTGTCTACGAGCAGTACTTC. This rearrangement joins TRBV6-2 or TRBV6-3 to TRBJ2-7; 10 bases map to TRBD2. The CDR3 runs to 17 residues. J was trimmed by 3 bases and V by 4 bases; bases with no gene match: 12. Germline V gene data show CDR1 as MNHEY and CDR2 as SVGEGT.

This clonotype came up once. The V call is TRBV12-3 or TRBV12-4, the J call TRBJ2-2; 9 bases are a match to TRBD1. With V trimmed by 5 bases and J by 0 bases, 7 bases remained unmatched. The CDR3 has 17 residues. The CDR3 loop is CASSVDRGDANTGELFF. The CDR3 region has the DNA TGTGCCAGCAGTGTTGACAGGGGGGACGCGAACACCGGGGAGCTGTTTTTT.

This clonotype was seen only a few times. The chain employs TRBV27 and TRBJ2-3; TRBD1 agrees at 7 bases. The length of the CDR3 is 15 residues. In germline, CDR1 is MNHEY, CDR2 SMNVEV (reference sequence). After removal of 6 bases from V and 6 bases from J, the junction contained 12 bases not matched to a gene. The CDR3 here is CASSPRQGRIDTQYF. The CDR3 coding sequence is TGTGCCAGCAGCCCACGACAGGGCAGGATCGATACGCAGTATTTT.

The chain is built from TRBV30 and TRBJ1-6, with no clear D. CDR1 GTSNPN and CDR2 SVGIG come from the germline V gene (reference sequence). Trimming pared 0 bases from V and 7 bases from J, leaving 13 bases between. There are 15 residues in the CDR3. The CDR3 DNA sequence: TGTGCCTGGAGTGTATCTCCAGGAGGGAATTCACCCCTCCACTTT. It codes for CAWSVSPGGNSPLHF.

CDR3 amino acids: CATGGVYNEQFF. The DNA of the CDR3 is TGTGCGACGGGGGGGGTCTACAATGAGCAGTTCTTC. V and J are TRBV7-2 and TRBJ2-1, with 8 bases lining up with TRBD2. This CDR3 has 12 amino acids. Germline V gives CDR1 SGHTA, CDR2 FQGNSA.

The chain uses TRBV9 and TRBJ2-3, with 7 nucleotides matching TRBD2. J gave up 9 bases and V 1 base, and 11 bases lay outside the gene matches. This CDR3 comprises 15 residues. The germline gives CDR1 SGDLS, CDR2 YYNGEE. CDR3 region: CASSVSSVGGSTQYF. DNA for the CDR3: TGTGCCAGCAGCGTATCGTCGGTCGGCGGGAGCACGCAGTATTTT.

This clonotype has a handful of counts. This chain connects TRBV7-9 to TRBJ2-1; TRBD2 matches 12 bases. Looked up from germline, CDR1 is SEHNR and CDR2 is FQNEAQ (reference sequence). V lost 3 bases and J lost 6; bases outside the gene matches: 3. The CDR3 sequence is 15 residues long. The CDR3 sequence: CASSFGLAGRNEQFF. In DNA, the CDR3 is TGTGCCAGCAGCTTCGGACTAGCGGGACGCAATGAGCAGTTCTTC.

The J gene is TRBJ1-1, the V gene TRBV5-6; D is perhaps TRBD1 (5 bases). This CDR3 comprises 14 residues. The ends were cut back, 0 bases at V and 10 bases at J, with 16 bases in the middle. Germline CDR1 reads SGHDT; CDR2 reads YYEEEE. For the CDR3, the DNA is TGTGCCAGCAGCTTGGCCGCGGGGACGGGGCTAGCTTTCTTT. It encodes CASSLAAGTGLAFF.

This clonotype has at least ten counts. The J gene is TRBJ2-7, the V gene TRBV4-2; 8 nucleotides align to TRBD2. With 0 bases clipped from V and 3 bases from J, the junction kept 1 base outside the gene matches. This CDR3 has 14 amino acids. Germline V gene sequence: CDR1 LGHNA, CDR2 YNFKEQ. DNA for the CDR3: TGTGCCAGCAGCCAAGAAAGCGGGAGCTACGAGCAGTACTTC. It yields the protein CASSQESGSYEQYF.

The rearrangement joins TRBV7-2 to TRBJ1-2; D remains ambiguous. Trimming took 3 bases from V and 4 from J, leaving 15 bases between them. This CDR3 spans 15 amino acids. CDR1 is SGHTA and CDR2 is FQGNSA in the germline V gene. This CDR3 reads CASSFLVSSLYGYTF. The CDR3 DNA reads as TGTGCCAGCAGCTTTCTCGTGTCAAGCCTCTATGGCTACACCTTC.